A selection of T cell receptor beta chains follows, all from one sample in a study of OX40 agonist ivuxolimab in advanced cancers. Produced via immunoSEQ multiplex PCR; TCRdb's table is partial and in-frame only. Of fewer than 100,000 clones listed, about 86% are singletons. This specimen was CD4+ or CD8+ T cells sorted from blood, taken in a trial of the OX40 agonist ivuxolimab. Receptors originate from an adult with an advanced solid tumor such as melanoma, head and neck, liver or kidney cancer. The CDR3 runs from the conserved cysteine through the conserved F or W. The order of the fields is V gene, D gene, clone size, J gene, CDR3 length, CDR3 DNA, CDR3 protein. D genes are given only for firm matches. For some rows the clone size is stated as once, few or many, or as a class when expanded; others skip it.

V: TRBV7-6; D: NA; size: NA; J: TRBJ1-2; length: 13; DNA: TGTGCCAGCAGCTTAAAACAGAACTATGGCTACACCTTC; CDR3: CASSLKQNYGYTF
V: TRBV28; D: NA; size: NA; J: TRBJ2-7; length: 14; DNA: TGTGCCAGCAGTGGGGTGGAATCCAACGATTGGCAGTACTTC; CDR3: CASSGVESNDWQYF
V: TRBV18; D: TRBD1; size: NA; J: TRBJ1-3; length: 16; DNA: TGTGCCAGCTCACGAGACAGGGGTTATTCTGGAAACACCATATATTTT; CDR3: CASSRDRGYSGNTIYF
V: TRBV6-5; D: NA; size: NA; J: TRBJ2-7; length: 12; DNA: TGTGCCAGCGGAGGAGGTCCCTACGAGCAGTACTTC; CDR3: CASGGGPYEQYF
V: TRBV7-3; D: TRBD2; size: NA; J: TRBJ2-2; length: 13; DNA: TGTGCCAGCAGCTTAAGCGGGAGTGGGGAGCTGTTTTTT; CDR3: CASSLSGSGELFF
V: TRBV7-4; D: NA; size: NA; J: TRBJ1-1; length: 15; DNA: TGTGCCAGCAGCTTAAGCACAGGGAGGGAGACTGAAGCTTTCTTT; CDR3: CASSLSTGRETEAFF
V: TRBV7-2; D: TRBD2; size: NA; J: TRBJ2-7; length: 13; DNA: TGTGCCAGCAGCTTAGAAGCGGGGTACGAGCAGTACTTC; CDR3: CASSLEAGYEQYF
V: TRBV7-7; D: TRBD2; size: NA; J: TRBJ2-3; length: 16; DNA: TGTGCCAGCAGCTTAGGTAGCGGGGGGGGCCCAGATACGCAGTATTTT; CDR3: CASSLGSGGGPDTQYF
V: TRBV2; D: NA; size: NA; J: TRBJ2-7; length: 14; DNA: TGTGCCAGCGCGGAGAGCGGTTGGACCTACGAGCAGTACTTC; CDR3: CASAESGWTYEQYF
V: TRBV21-1; D: NA; size: once; J: TRBJ1-5; length: 16; DNA: TGTGCCAGCAGCCCCCGGACCCATCTCCGACATCAGCCCCAGCATTTT; CDR3: CASSPRTHLRHQPQHF
V: TRBV13; D: TRBD1; size: NA; J: TRBJ2-6; length: 20; DNA: TGTGCCAGCAGCTACTATCACCGGGACAGGGGGCGGGCTGGGGCCAACGTCCTGACTTTC; CDR3: CASSYYHRDRGRAGANVLTF
V: TRBV25-1; D: TRBD2; size: NA; J: TRBJ2-1; length: 17; DNA: TGTGCCAGCAGTGTCCCGCTTACTAGCGGGAGGGCCGATGAGCAGTTCTTC; CDR3: CASSVPLTSGRADEQFF
V: TRBV19; D: NA; size: NA; J: TRBJ2-5; length: 13; DNA: TGTGCCAGTAGTACAGCAACCCAAGAGACCCAGTACTTC; CDR3: CASSTATQETQYF
V: TRBV4-1; D: NA; size: NA; J: TRBJ1-2; length: 14; DNA: TGCGCCAGCAGCCAAGATTTCGGGGTGGGTGGCTACACCTTC; CDR3: CASSQDFGVGGYTF
V: TRBV5-1; D: NA; size: once; J: TRBJ1-5; length: 14; DNA: TGCGCCAGCAGCCAAGGGTCTGGGGGTCAGCCCCAGCATTTT; CDR3: CASSQGSGGQPQHF
V: TRBV28; D: NA; size: NA; J: TRBJ1-1; length: 14; DNA: TGTGCCAGCAGTTTTGCAGACAGGTTTACTGAAGCTTTCTTT; CDR3: CASSFADRFTEAFF
V: TRBV5-4; D: TRBD2; size: NA; J: TRBJ2-7; length: 16; DNA: TGTGCCAGCAGCCCCGGCCGGGGGGGGGAGGCCTACGAGCAGTACTTC; CDR3: CASSPGRGGEAYEQYF
V: TRBV6-1; D: NA; size: NA; J: TRBJ1-5; length: 13; DNA: TGTGCCAGCAGTGACAGGGCCAATCAGCCCCAGCATTTT; CDR3: CASSDRANQPQHF
V: TRBV28; D: NA; size: NA; J: TRBJ1-2; length: 12; DNA: TGTGCCAGCAGTTTGATTGGGTATGGCTACACCTTC; CDR3: CASSLIGYGYTF
V: TRBV6-6; D: NA; size: NA; J: TRBJ1-1; length: 12; DNA: TGTGCCAGCAGGTACAGGGTCACTGAAGCTTTCTTT; CDR3: CASRYRVTEAFF
V: TRBV7-2; D: NA; size: few; J: TRBJ2-3; length: 13; DNA: TGTGCCAGCAGCTTGGTAACAGGAGATACGCAGTATTTT; CDR3: CASSLVTGDTQYF
V: TRBV29-1; D: TRBD2; size: many; J: TRBJ2-7; length: 15; DNA: TGCAGCGTAGGTCTAGCGGAGATGAACTCCTACGAGCAGTACTTC; CDR3: CSVGLAEMNSYEQYF
V: TRBV5-1; D: NA; size: few; J: TRBJ2-3; length: 16; DNA: TGCGCCAGCAGCGATAATATCGGGGCCCCCACAGATACGCAGTATTTT; CDR3: CASSDNIGAPTDTQYF